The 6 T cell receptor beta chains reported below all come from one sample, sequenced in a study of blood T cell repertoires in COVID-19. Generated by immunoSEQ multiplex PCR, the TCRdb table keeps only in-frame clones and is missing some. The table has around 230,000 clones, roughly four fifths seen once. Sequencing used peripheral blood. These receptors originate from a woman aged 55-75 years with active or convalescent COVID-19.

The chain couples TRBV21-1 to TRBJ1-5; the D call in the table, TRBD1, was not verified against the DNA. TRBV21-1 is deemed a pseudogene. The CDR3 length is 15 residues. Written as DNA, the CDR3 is TGTGCCAGCAGCACCCGATGGGCCACCAATCAGCCCCAGCATTTT. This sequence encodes CASSTRWATNQPQHF.

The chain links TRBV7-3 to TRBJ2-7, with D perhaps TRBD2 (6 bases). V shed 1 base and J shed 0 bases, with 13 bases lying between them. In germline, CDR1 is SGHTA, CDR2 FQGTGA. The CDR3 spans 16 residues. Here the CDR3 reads CASSLIEAGPSYEQYF. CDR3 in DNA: TGTGCCAGCAGCTTAATCGAGGCGGGGCCCTCCTACGAGCAGTACTTC.

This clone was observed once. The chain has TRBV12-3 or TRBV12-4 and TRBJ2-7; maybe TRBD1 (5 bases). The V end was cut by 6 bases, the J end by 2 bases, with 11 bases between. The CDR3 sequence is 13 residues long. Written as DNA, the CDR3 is TGTGCCAGCAGCCTAGGGGTTACCTACGAGCAGTACTTC. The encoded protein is CASSLGVTYEQYF.

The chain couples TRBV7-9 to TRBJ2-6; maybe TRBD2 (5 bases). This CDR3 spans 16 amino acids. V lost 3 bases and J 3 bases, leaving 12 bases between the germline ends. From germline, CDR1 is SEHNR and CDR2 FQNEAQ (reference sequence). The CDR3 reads CASSLTPGNGANVLTF. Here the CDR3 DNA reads TGTGCCAGCAGCTTGACCCCCGGGAATGGGGCCAACGTCCTGACTTTC.

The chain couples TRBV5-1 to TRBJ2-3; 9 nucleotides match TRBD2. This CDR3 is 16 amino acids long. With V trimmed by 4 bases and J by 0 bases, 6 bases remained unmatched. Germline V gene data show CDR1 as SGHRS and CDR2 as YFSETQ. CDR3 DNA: TGCGCCAGCAGCGCGGGCCTAGCGGGGAGCACAGATACGCAGTATTTT. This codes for CASSAGLAGSTDTQYF.

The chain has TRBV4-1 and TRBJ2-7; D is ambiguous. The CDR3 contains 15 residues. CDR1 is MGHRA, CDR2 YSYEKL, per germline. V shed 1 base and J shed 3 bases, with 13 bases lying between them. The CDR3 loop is CASSQVSTAVYEQYF. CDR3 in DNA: TGCGCCAGCAGCCAAGTTTCGACTGCCGTCTACGAGCAGTACTTC.